This TCR beta chain was retrieved from a study of blood T cells in healthy people across ages. Study findings and constraints: Per million T cells, the diversity of TCR beta decreased roughly linearly as age advanced. TCR beta diversity correlated strongly with naive T cell percentage. Donor CMV status was unknown, possibly confounding expanded clonotype changes.

Combining a sample-barcoded 5' primer with a J-beta primer mix, a second PCR ran for roughly 6 to 12 cycles. TCRdb reprocessed the 5' RACE reads with MiXCR, giving one entry per CDR3 protein. This sample has 1.5 million or so distinct CDR3 sequences, with 42% found just once. Total RNA, at least 5.5 micrograms per sample, was extracted from PBMCs. Trimming shortened V by 0 bases and J by 5 bases, and 15 bases separated the two germline ends. The CDR3 contains 15 residues. Germline CDR1 reads DFQATT; CDR2 reads SNEGSKA (reference sequence). In the case of this clonotype: Its antigen is as yet unknown.

Sequenced input: blood. This TCR came from a woman aged 18-29 years in good health. The rearrangement uses TRBV20-1 and TRBJ2-3; a weak D match, TRBD1 (6 bases). The DNA for the CDR3 is TGCAGTGCTAGAGATTCAAACTTACAGGGAGATACGCAGTATTTT. Its translation is CSARDSNLQGDTQYF.